A selection of T cell receptor beta chains follows, all from one sample in a study of monozygotic twins with cystic fibrosis. The data were produced by immunoSEQ multiplex PCR, yet TCRdb's version contains in-frame clones alone and is incomplete. The profile shows roughly 13,000 clones, 80% to 90% of them singletons. Sequenced sample: blood. These receptors originate from a boy younger than 18 with cystic fibrosis. The CDR3 runs from the conserved cysteine through the conserved F or W. Fields, in order: D gene, J gene, clone size, V gene, CDR3 protein, CDR3 DNA. A D gene is named only where the DNA matches it firmly. A row's size may be missing; if present it is once, few, many or a size class.

TRBD1 | TRBJ2-5 | - | TRBV2 | CASSKDRGVETQYF | TGTGCCAGCAGCAAAGACAGGGGGGTAGAGACCCAGTACTTC
TRBD2 | TRBJ2-1 | - | TRBV11-2 | CASSLLSGRRANEQFF | TGTGCCAGCAGCTTATTAAGCGGGAGGAGGGCCAATGAGCAGTTCTTC
TRBD2 | TRBJ2-7 | - | TRBV7-9 | CASSPWTSGVSYEQYF | TGTGCCAGCAGCCCCTGGACTAGCGGGGTCTCCTACGAGCAGTACTTC
- | TRBJ2-1 | - | TRBV5-1 | CASSLDWSEQFF | TGCGCCAGCAGCTTGGATTGGAGTGAGCAGTTCTTC
- | TRBJ2-7 | - | TRBV27 | CASRPGESYEQYF | TGTGCCTCTCGGCCAGGGGAGTCCTACGAGCAGTACTTC
- | TRBJ1-3 | - | TRBV18 | CASSPSAGANTIYF | TGTGCCAGCTCACCATCCGCAGGGGCTAACACCATATATTTT
- | TRBJ1-1 | once | TRBV6-5 | CATRVWENTEAFF | TGTGCCACACGCGTTTGGGAGAACACTGAAGCTTTCTTT
- | TRBJ1-1 | - | TRBV10-3 | CAISEAQGIPGAFF | TGTGCCATCAGTGAGGCCCAGGGAATACCTGGAGCTTTCTTT
- | TRBJ2-1 | - | TRBV10-1 | CASSETGRWNEQFF | TGCGCCAGCAGTGAAACGGGGAGGTGGAATGAGCAGTTCTTC
- | TRBJ1-1 | - | TRBV6-4 | CASRSGQNTEAFF | TGTGCCAGCAGATCGGGACAGAACACTGAAGCTTTCTTT
- | TRBJ2-5 | - | TRBV5-6 | CASSWSIQETQYF | TGTGCCAGCAGCTGGAGTATACAAGAGACCCAGTACTTC
- | TRBJ2-7 | - | TRBV12-5 | CASAGGSYEQYF | TGTGCTAGTGCCGGGGGCTCCTACGAGCAGTACTTC
- | TRBJ1-1 | - | TRBV11-2 | CASSQLGSETTEAFF | TGTGCCAGCAGCCAACTGGGGTCGGAGACCACTGAAGCTTTCTTT
TRBD1 | TRBJ1-1 | - | TRBV29-1 | CSVITPGQGWTEAFF | TGCAGCGTTATCACCCCGGGACAGGGTTGGACTGAAGCTTTCTTT
TRBD2 | TRBJ2-1 | - | TRBV7-6 | CASSLLAGKANEQFF | TGTGCCAGCAGCCTATTAGCGGGGAAAGCCAATGAGCAGTTCTTC
TRBD2 | TRBJ2-5 | - | TRBV6-5 | CASRETSGIWETQYF | TGTGCCAGCAGAGAGACTAGCGGGATTTGGGAGACCCAGTACTTC
- | TRBJ2-2 | - | TRBV28 | CASSPPRDRFRELFF | TGTGCCAGCAGTCCTCCCCGGGACCGCTTTCGGGAGCTGTTTTTT
TRBD1 | TRBJ1-1 | - | TRBV19 | CASSGTPGQGLTEAFF | TGTGCCAGTAGCGGGACCCCTGGACAGGGACTCACTGAAGCTTTCTTT
- | TRBJ1-2 | few | TRBV5-4 | CASTLNPREGYTF | TGTGCCAGCACCCTTAATCCACGGGAAGGCTACACCTTC
- | TRBJ1-1 | - | TRBV6-1 | CASSEEWSLEAFF | TGTGCCAGCAGTGAAGAATGGTCGCTTGAAGCTTTCTTT
- | TRBJ2-2 | - | TRBV27 | CASRNTGELFF | TGTGCCAGCAGAAACACCGGGGAGCTGTTTTTT
TRBD1 | TRBJ2-7 | - | TRBV6-6 | CASRTGTGISYEQYF | TGTGCCAGCAGGACCGGGACAGGGATTTCCTACGAGCAGTACTTC
- | TRBJ1-1 | few | TRBV4-1 | CASSGGRVTEAFF | TGCGCCAGCAGCGGGGGACGTGTCACTGAAGCTTTCTTT
TRBD1 | TRBJ1-1 | - | TRBV15 | CATSRGRQGRRNTEAFF | TGTGCCACCAGCAGAGGGAGACAGGGCCGTCGGAACACTGAAGCTTTCTTT
- | TRBJ2-2 | - | TRBV18 | CASSPPSGRNTGELFF | TGTGCCAGCTCACCTCCCTCGGGTAGGAACACCGGGGAGCTGTTTTTT
- | TRBJ2-7 | - | TRBV9 | CASSVGGLSSYEQYF | TGTGCCAGCAGCGTAGGAGGGTTAAGCTCCTACGAGCAGTACTTC
TRBD1 | TRBJ1-5 | - | TRBV19 | CASSSMGTGSNQPQHF | TGTGCCAGTAGCTCAATGGGGACAGGAAGCAATCAGCCCCAGCATTTT
- | TRBJ2-4 | - | TRBV25-1 | CASSEAADIQYF | TGTGCCAGCAGTGAGGCGGCGGACATTCAGTACTTC
TRBD2 | TRBJ2-1 | - | TRBV5-8 | CASSLSLRLAGVIYEQFF | TGTGCCAGCAGCTTGTCCCTCCGACTAGCGGGAGTTATCTATGAGCAGTTCTTC
TRBD2 | TRBJ2-7 | - | TRBV4-1 | CASSQSSGTYEQYF | TGCGCCAGCAGCCAGTCTAGCGGAACCTACGAGCAGTACTTC
- | TRBJ2-7 | few | TRBV6-5 | CASSSRNSYEQYF | TGTGCCAGCAGTTCACGGAACTCCTACGAGCAGTACTTC
TRBD2 | TRBJ2-1 | - | TRBV11-3 | CASSFGRANNEQFF | TGTGCCAGCAGCTTCGGGAGGGCCAACAATGAGCAGTTCTTC
TRBD1 | TRBJ2-7 | - | TRBV2 | CASSARTGGVYEQYF | TGTGCCAGCAGTGCGCGAACAGGGGGAGTCTACGAGCAGTACTTC
TRBD2 | TRBJ2-2 | - | TRBV9 | CASSPRQQAGGNTGELFF | TGTGCCAGCAGCCCACGACAGCAAGCGGGAGGGAACACCGGGGAGCTGTTTTTT
- | TRBJ2-1 | - | TRBV9 | CASSVGSGEGANEQFF | TGTGCCAGCAGCGTAGGATCCGGGGAAGGGGCCAATGAGCAGTTCTTC
- | TRBJ2-7 | once | TRBV14 | CASSQGSPLFREQYF | TGTGCCAGCAGCCAAGGGAGTCCCTTATTCCGGGAGCAGTACTTC
- | TRBJ1-1 | - | TRBV28 | CASSRGGPVWTEAFF | TGTGCCAGCAGTCGAGGGGGGCCGGTTTGGACTGAAGCTTTCTTT